The text below deals with one T cell receptor (beta chain). This entry belongs to a study of shared clonotypes between healthy human individuals. Germline-derived CDR1 and CDR2 are WNHNN and SYGVQD (reference sequence). J gave up 7 bases and V 2 bases, and 5 bases lay outside the gene matches. CDR3 length equals 13 residues. Repertoires were generated with immunoSEQ multiplex PCR, while TCRdb's copy carries only in-frame clones and drops some. The table includes 950,000 to 1,100,000 clones, about 75% detected once. The sequenced sample was memory CD4+ T cells sorted from blood. Subset described: CD45RA-negative fraction. The clonotype was recovered from a man younger than 35 in good health. The V gene is TRBV10-1, the J gene TRBJ2-7; 7 bases map to TRBD2. The CDR3 bases are TGCGCCAGCAGTGAGGGTCGGGGGGAAGAGCAGTACTTC. This codes for CASSEGRGEEQYF.